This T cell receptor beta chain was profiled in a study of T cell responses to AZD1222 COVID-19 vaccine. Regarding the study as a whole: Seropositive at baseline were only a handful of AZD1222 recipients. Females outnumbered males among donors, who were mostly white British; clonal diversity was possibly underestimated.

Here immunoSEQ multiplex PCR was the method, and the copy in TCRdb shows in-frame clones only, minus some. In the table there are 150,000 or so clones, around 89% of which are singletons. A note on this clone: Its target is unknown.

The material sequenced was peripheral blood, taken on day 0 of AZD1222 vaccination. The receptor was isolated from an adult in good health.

CDR3 in amino acids: CASSWGIRRMDYGYTF. The CDR3 DNA reads as TGTGCCAGCAGCTGGGGAATCCGGAGGATGGACTATGGCTACACCTTC. The rearrangement links TRBV28 to TRBJ1-2, with unresolved D. CDR3 length: 16 residues. Trimming pared 6 bases from V and 3 bases from J, leaving 20 bases between. From germline, CDR1 is MDHEN and CDR2 SYDVKM.